Listed below are T cell receptor beta chains from one sample, sequenced in a study of cytomegalovirus exposure and HLA in healthy donors. Method: immunoSEQ multiplex PCR; TCRdb's copy keeps in-frame clones and lacks some. Here the sample spans 100,000 or so clones, roughly an eighth being singletons. Material: PBMCs. Receptor source: a man between 40 and 49 years old in good health and CMV-seropositive. Each CDR3 is given with its conserved first and last residue. A D gene is named only where the DNA matches it firmly. The size field is filled for only some rows; it gives once, few, many or a size class.

v_call	j_call	clone_size	d_call	cdr3_aa	cdr3_nt
TRBV7-2	TRBJ1-3	few	NA	CASSPSLGGNTIYF	TGTGCCAGCAGCCCTAGTCTCGGGGGAAACACCATATATTTT
TRBV29-1	TRBJ2-3	NA	NA	CSAGFGGAGTDTQYF	TGCAGCGCTGGGTTTGGGGGGGCTGGGACAGATACGCAGTATTTT
TRBV6-1	TRBJ2-1	few	TRBD1	CASSNEGQVKNEQFF	TGTGCCAGCAGCAACGAGGGACAGGTCAAAAATGAGCAGTTCTTC
TRBV5-5	TRBJ1-5	NA	NA	CASSFWARPNGNQPQHF	TGTGCCAGCAGCTTTTGGGCCAGACCAAATGGCAATCAGCCCCAGCATTTT
TRBV11-3	TRBJ2-3	NA	NA	CASSLGLALTDTQYF	TGTGCCAGCAGCTTGGGCCTAGCATTGACAGATACGCAGTATTTT
TRBV9	TRBJ2-1	NA	TRBD2	CASSRSGSTHVYEQFF	TGTGCCAGCAGTCGCAGCGGGAGTACACATGTCTATGAGCAGTTCTTC
TRBV9	TRBJ1-2	few	TRBD1	CASSGTGGGYTF	TGTGCCAGCAGCGGAACAGGGGGCGGCTACACCTTC
TRBV9	TRBJ2-1	few	NA	CASSRLADSYNEQFF	TGTGCCAGCAGCCGGTTAGCGGATTCTTACAATGAGCAGTTCTTC
TRBV9	TRBJ2-5	few	TRBD2	CASSPGGSGRQETQYF	TGTGCCAGCAGCCCAGGCGGTAGCGGGAGGCAAGAGACCCAGTACTTC
TRBV7-2	TRBJ2-7	few	NA	CASSFGGSSYEQYF	TGTGCCAGCAGCTTCGGAGGGAGTTCCTACGAGCAGTACTTC
TRBV28	TRBJ1-2	few	TRBD1	CASRGTVLYGYTF	TGTGCCAGCAGGGGGACAGTCCTCTATGGCTACACCTTC
TRBV10-1	TRBJ2-3	NA	TRBD2	CASSEIPSGGTDTQYF	TGCGCCAGCAGTGAGATCCCTAGCGGGGGCACAGATACGCAGTATTTT
TRBV7-3	TRBJ2-2	few	NA	CASSLNGQVGTGELFF	TGTGCCAGCAGCTTAAACGGCCAGGTTGGGACCGGGGAGCTGTTTTTT
TRBV6-5	TRBJ2-7	NA	NA	CASSYSPVMDEQYF	TGTGCCAGCAGTTACTCGCCGGTCATGGACGAGCAGTACTTC
TRBV7-6	TRBJ2-5	few	NA	CASSSRETQYF	TGTGCCAGCAGCTCCAGGGAGACCCAGTACTTC
TRBV2	TRBJ1-2	NA	NA	CASFRDTEHGYTF	TGTGCCAGCTTCCGGGACACCGAACATGGCTACACCTTC
TRBV19	TRBJ2-2	NA	NA	CASSIAGNTGELFF	TGTGCCAGTAGTATAGCGGGGAACACCGGGGAGCTGTTTTTT
TRBV4-2	TRBJ2-5	few	TRBD2	CASSGGSDETQYF	TGTGCCAGCAGCGGCGGGAGCGACGAGACCCAGTACTTC
TRBV6-6	TRBJ1-5	NA	NA	CAVHRDSNQHQHF	TGTGCCGTACACAGGGATAGCAATCAGCACCAGCATTTT
TRBV15	TRBJ2-7	NA	TRBD1	CATSGGQGLYEQYF	TGTGCCACCAGCGGCGGACAGGGACTCTACGAGCAGTACTTC
TRBV18	TRBJ1-1	NA	NA	CASSPAGPRLGEAFF	TGTGCCAGCTCACCGGCAGGCCCCCGATTGGGTGAAGCTTTCTTT
TRBV5-1	TRBJ1-4	NA	TRBD1	CASSGQGAREKLFF	TGCGCCAGCAGCGGTCAGGGGGCTCGGGAAAAACTGTTTTTT
TRBV6-5	TRBJ2-5	NA	NA	CASSHPRGETQYF	TGTGCCAGCAGCCATCCCAGGGGAGAGACCCAGTACTTC
TRBV2	TRBJ2-7	NA	NA	CASSEGNVGGLGEQYF	TGTGCCAGCAGTGAGGGAAACGTGGGCGGACTGGGCGAGCAGTACTTC
TRBV10-3	TRBJ1-2	few	TRBD1	CAISDPGQGTQRRGYTF	TGTGCCATCAGTGACCCGGGACAGGGCACTCAAAGACGCGGCTACACCTTC
TRBV27	TRBJ2-1	NA	TRBD2	CASSSGTSGSGEQFF	TGTGCCAGCAGCTCCGGGACTAGCGGGAGTGGAGAGCAGTTCTTC
TRBV6-6	TRBJ2-1	NA	TRBD2	CASSTQGLAGIDEQFF	TGTGCCAGCAGCACCCAGGGACTAGCGGGAATAGATGAGCAGTTCTTC
TRBV6-5	TRBJ2-7	few	TRBD1	CASSLGQGIYEQYF	TGTGCCAGCAGTTTGGGACAGGGAATCTACGAGCAGTACTTC
TRBV6-4	TRBJ1-1	NA	NA	CASSPDSSGTEAFF	TGTGCCAGCAGTCCAGACTCCTCGGGGACTGAAGCTTTCTTT
TRBV30	TRBJ2-7	few	TRBD2	CAWSGLAGASGFQQYF	TGTGCCTGGAGTGGACTAGCGGGAGCCTCGGGGTTCCAGCAGTACTTC
TRBV6-5	TRBJ2-3	NA	NA	CASQRGGVTDTQYF	TGTGCCAGCCAGAGGGGGGGGGTCACAGATACGCAGTATTTT
TRBV19	TRBJ2-1	NA	TRBD2	CASSLAGVRYNEQFF	TGTGCCAGTAGCCTAGCGGGAGTGCGGTACAATGAGCAGTTCTTC
TRBV11-2	TRBJ2-7	few	TRBD1	CASRPGQGVGEQYF	TGTGCCAGCAGACCGGGACAGGGGGTTGGGGAGCAGTACTTC
TRBV10-3	TRBJ2-3	NA	TRBD2	CATSLAGEGPDTQYF	TGTGCCACCTCCTTAGCGGGAGAGGGCCCAGATACGCAGTATTTT
TRBV5-1	TRBJ1-1	NA	TRBD1	CASSVRPGTDNTEAFF	TGCGCCAGCAGCGTAAGACCCGGGACAGACAACACTGAAGCTTTCTTT
TRBV7-2	TRBJ2-1	NA	NA	CASSLRWEYNEQFF	TGTGCCAGCAGCTTAAGGTGGGAGTACAATGAGCAGTTCTTC
TRBV7-9	TRBJ1-4	NA	TRBD1	CASSLDPRTGVNEKLFF	TGTGCCAGCAGCTTAGACCCCCGGACAGGGGTAAATGAAAAACTGTTTTTT
TRBV6-5	TRBJ1-1	few	NA	CASSYSEVTEAFF	TGTGCCAGCAGTTACTCGGAGGTCACTGAAGCTTTCTTT
TRBV2	TRBJ2-1	NA	TRBD2	CASSNTRTSLFF	TGTGCCAGCAGCAATACCAGGACTAGTCTGTTCTTC
TRBV18	TRBJ2-7	NA	NA	CASSPPGVAESSYEQYF	TGTGCCAGCTCACCACCGGGGGTAGCGGAGAGCTCCTACGAGCAGTACTTC
TRBV5-1	TRBJ2-7	NA	TRBD1	CASSLDRGFGGEQYF	TGCGCCAGCAGCTTGGACAGGGGTTTCGGCGGCGAGCAGTACTTC
TRBV21-1	TRBJ2-5	NA	NA	CASSKVLTLGGWTQYF	TGTGCCAGCAGCAAAGTATTAACTTTGGGGGGGTGGACCCAGTACTTC
TRBV11-2	TRBJ2-2	NA	NA	CASSGVGELFF	TGTGCCAGCTCCGGGGTCGGGGAGCTGTTTTTT
TRBV5-1	TRBJ2-5	few	TRBD1	CASSSRTTGGQETQYF	TGCGCCAGCAGCTCAAGGACTACAGGGGGCCAAGAGACCCAGTACTTC
TRBV6-4	TRBJ2-2	few	TRBD2	CASSDSWGGTGELFF	TGTGCCAGCAGTGACTCCTGGGGGGGCACCGGGGAGCTGTTTTTT
TRBV6-1	TRBJ2-1	NA	TRBD2	CASERTSGSLNEQFF	TGTGCCAGTGAAAGGACTAGCGGGAGTCTTAATGAGCAGTTCTTC
TRBV19	TRBJ2-1	NA	NA	CASSTSVVIPNEQFF	TGTGCCAGTAGTACTAGCGTGGTAATTCCCAATGAGCAGTTCTTC